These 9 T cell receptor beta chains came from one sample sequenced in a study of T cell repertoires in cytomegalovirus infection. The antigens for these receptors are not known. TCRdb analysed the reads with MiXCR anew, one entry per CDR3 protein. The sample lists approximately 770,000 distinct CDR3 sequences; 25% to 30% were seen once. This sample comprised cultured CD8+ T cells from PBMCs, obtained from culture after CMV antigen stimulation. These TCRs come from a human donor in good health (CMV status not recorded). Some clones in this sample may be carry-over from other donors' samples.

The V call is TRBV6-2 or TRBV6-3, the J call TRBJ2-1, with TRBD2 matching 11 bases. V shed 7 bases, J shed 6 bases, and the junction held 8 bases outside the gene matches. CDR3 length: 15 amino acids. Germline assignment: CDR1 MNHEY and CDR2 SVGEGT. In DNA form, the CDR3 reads TGTGCCAGCACCGGGTCGGGACTAGCGGCCAATGAGCAGTTCTTC. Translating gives CASTGSGLAANEQFF.

CDR3 in DNA: TGTGCCAGCGAAGCGGGCAGGGACGGGGAGTATGGCTACACCTTC. Translated: CASEAGRDGEYGYTF. The chain couples TRBV5-8 to TRBJ1-2; a weak D match, TRBD1 (5 bases). Trimming took off 7 bases at V and 5 bases at J, with 21 bases between the two ends. The CDR3 extends over 15 amino acids. Germline assignment: CDR1 SGHTS and CDR2 YDEGEE.

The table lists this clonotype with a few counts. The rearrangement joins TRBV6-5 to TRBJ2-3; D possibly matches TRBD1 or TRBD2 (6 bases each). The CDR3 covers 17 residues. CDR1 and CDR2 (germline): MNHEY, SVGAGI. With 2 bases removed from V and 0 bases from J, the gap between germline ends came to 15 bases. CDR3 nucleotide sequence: TGTGCCAGCAGTTACGAGGGCCAGGGGACTAGCACAGATACGCAGTATTTT. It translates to CASSYEGQGTSTDTQYF.

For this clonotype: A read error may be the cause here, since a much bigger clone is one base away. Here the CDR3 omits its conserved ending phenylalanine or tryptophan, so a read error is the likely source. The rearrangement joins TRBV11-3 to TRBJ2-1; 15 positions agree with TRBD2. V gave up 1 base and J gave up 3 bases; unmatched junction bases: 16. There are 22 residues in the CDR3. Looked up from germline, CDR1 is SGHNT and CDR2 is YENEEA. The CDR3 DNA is TGTGCCAGCAGCTTAGCCCTACCCGGACTAGCGGGGGGGCCCAGGAACTACAATGAGCAGTTCATC. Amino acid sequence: CASSLALPGLAGGPRNYNEQFI.

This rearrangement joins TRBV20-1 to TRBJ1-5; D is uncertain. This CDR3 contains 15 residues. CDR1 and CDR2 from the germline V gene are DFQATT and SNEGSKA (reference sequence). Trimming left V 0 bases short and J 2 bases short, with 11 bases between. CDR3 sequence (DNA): TGCAGTGCTAGAGATATCGACGGAGGCAATCAGCCCCAGCATTTT. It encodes CSARDIDGGNQPQHF.

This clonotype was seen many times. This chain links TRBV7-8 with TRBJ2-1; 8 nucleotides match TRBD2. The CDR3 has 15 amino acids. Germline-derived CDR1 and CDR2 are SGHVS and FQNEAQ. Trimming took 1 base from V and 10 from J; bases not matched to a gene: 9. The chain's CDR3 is CASSLVGGALGEQFF. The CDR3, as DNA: TGTGCCAGCAGCTTAGTCGGGGGGGCGCTAGGGGAGCAGTTCTTC.

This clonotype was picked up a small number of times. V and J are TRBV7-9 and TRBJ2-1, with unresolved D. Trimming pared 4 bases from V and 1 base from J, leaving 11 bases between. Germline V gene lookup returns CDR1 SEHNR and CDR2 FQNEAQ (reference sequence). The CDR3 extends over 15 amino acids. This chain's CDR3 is CASSSPQESYNEQFF. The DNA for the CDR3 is TGTGCCAGCAGCTCGCCGCAGGAATCCTACAATGAGCAGTTCTTC.

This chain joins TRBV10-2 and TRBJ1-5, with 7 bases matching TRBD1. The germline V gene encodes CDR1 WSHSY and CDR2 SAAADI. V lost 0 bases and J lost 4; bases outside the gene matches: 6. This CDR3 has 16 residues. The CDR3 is CASSESTGRANQPQHF. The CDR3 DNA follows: TGCGCCAGCAGTGAGTCGACAGGGAGGGCTAATCAGCCCCAGCATTTT.

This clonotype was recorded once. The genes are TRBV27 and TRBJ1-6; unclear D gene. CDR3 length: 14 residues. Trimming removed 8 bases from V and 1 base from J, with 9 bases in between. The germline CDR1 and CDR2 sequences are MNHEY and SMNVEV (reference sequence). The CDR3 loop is CASGVGSYNSPLHF. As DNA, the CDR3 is TGTGCCAGCGGGGTCGGGTCCTATAATTCACCCCTCCACTTT.